This T cell receptor beta chain is from a study of blood T cell repertoires in COVID-19. Across the whole study: Researchers got acute and convalescent COVID-19 samples from the United States, Italy and Spain. In each case, the material was cDNA or gDNA derived from T cells, B-cell-depleted T cells, or PBMCs.

In the source study's methods: Reference gene primer amplification gave nucleated cell count estimates. Sequencing was performed with immunoSEQ multiplex PCR; in TCRdb, only in-frame clones are kept and a portion is missing. D and trimming were read from the DNA, whereas the V and J calls and clone size are those reported in that table. The sample holds about 400,000 clones, 70% to 90% seen once. The CDR3 length is 13 residues. CDR1 MNHEY and CDR2 SMNVEV come from the germline V gene (reference sequence). V was pared by 5 bases and J by 2 bases, with 1 base of the junction left unmatched. Grouping used clinical history reported by participants in a survey and questionnaire. A note on this clone: The sample holds other DNA sequences that translate to the same CDR3.

The sequence came from a woman under 30 with acute COVID-19. The chain has TRBV27 and TRBJ1-2; 8 bases fit TRBD1. Material for sequencing was PBMCs or T cells enriched from blood (not recorded which). CDR3 bases: TGTGCCAGCAGTAGGACAGGGAACTATGGCTACACCTTC. It codes for CASSRTGNYGYTF.